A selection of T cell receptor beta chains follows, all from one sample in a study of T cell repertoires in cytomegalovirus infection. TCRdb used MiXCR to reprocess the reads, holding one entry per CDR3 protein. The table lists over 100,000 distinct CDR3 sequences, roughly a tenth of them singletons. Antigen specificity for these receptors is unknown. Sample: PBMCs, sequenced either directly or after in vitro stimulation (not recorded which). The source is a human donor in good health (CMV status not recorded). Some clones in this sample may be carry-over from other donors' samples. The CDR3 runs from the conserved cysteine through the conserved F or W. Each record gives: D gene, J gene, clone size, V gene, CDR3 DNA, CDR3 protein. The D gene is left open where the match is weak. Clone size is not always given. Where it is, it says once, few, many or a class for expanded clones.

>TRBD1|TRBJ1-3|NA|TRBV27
TGTGCCAGCAGGGGGCGGACAGGAGGTCCCTCTGGAAACACCATATATTTT
CASRGRTGGPSGNTIYF
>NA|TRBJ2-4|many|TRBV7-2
TGTGCCAGCAGCTTAGGCAGCTCCATTCAGTACTTC
CASSLGSSIQYF
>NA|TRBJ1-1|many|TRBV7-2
TGTGCCAGCTCGAAGGATCGTTTTGTCTCTGAAGCTTTCTTT
CASSKDRFVSEAFF
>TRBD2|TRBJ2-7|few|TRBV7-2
TGTGCCAGCAGCTTCTCAGGGACTAGCGGGATCTACGAGCAGTACTTC
CASSFSGTSGIYEQYF
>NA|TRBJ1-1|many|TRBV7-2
TGTGCCAGCAGCTTAGCCCCTCTACGGACAGACCTGAACACTGAAGCTTTCTTT
CASSLAPLRTDLNTEAFF
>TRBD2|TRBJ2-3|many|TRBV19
TGTGCCAGTAGTAGTTTAGCGGGAGCCACAGATACGCAGTATTTT
CASSSLAGATDTQYF
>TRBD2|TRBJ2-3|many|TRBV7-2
TGTGCCAGCAGCCTAATGGAAGCGGGAGAGAAGTATTTT
CASSLMEAGEKYF
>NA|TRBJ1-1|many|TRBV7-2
TGTGCCAGCAGCCCATCATTGCGAGGGTACACTGAAGCTTTCTTT
CASSPSLRGYTEAFF
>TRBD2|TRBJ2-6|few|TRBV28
TGTGCCAGCAGTAACCCCGGTAGCGGGAGGTGGTCTGGGGCCAACGTCCTGACTTTC
CASSNPGSGRWSGANVLTF
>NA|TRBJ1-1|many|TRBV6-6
TGTGCCAGCAGTTATTCAGACAGGGAAGCTTTCTTT
CASSYSDREAFF
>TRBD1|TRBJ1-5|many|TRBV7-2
TGTGCCAGCTCTGTGGACAGGGGGCTTCAGCCCCAGCATTTT
CASSVDRGLQPQHF
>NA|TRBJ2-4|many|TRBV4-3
TGCGCCAGCAGCCAAGCGGTACTAGCCAAAAACATTCAGTACTTC
CASSQAVLAKNIQYF
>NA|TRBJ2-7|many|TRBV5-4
TGTGCCAGCAGCTTGGCGGTTGGCACCTACGAGCAGTACTTC
CASSLAVGTYEQYF
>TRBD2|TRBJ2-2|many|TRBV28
TGTGCCAGCAGTTTATGGCAACTAGCGGGAGGGCCTGGGGAGCTGTTTTTT
CASSLWQLAGGPGELFF